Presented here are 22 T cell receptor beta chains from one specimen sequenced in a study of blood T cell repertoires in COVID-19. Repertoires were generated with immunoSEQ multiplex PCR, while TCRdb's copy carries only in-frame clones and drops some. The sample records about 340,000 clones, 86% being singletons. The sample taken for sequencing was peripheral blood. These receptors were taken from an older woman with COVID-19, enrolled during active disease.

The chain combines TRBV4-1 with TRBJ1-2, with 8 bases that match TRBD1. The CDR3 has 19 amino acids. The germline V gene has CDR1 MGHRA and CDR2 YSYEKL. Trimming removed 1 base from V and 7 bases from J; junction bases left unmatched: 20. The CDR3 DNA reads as TGCGCCAGCAGCCAAGTGCTTAGGGTCAGGGGGCCCTCAGCCGGTGGCTACACCTTC. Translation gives CASSQVLRVRGPSAGGYTF.

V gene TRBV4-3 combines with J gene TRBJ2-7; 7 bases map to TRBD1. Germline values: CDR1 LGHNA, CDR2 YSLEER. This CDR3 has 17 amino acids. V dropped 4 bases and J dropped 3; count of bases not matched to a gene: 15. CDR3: CASSRTRGTAIFYEQYF. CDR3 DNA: TGCGCCAGCAGCCGAACTAGAGGGACAGCAATATTCTACGAGCAGTACTTC.

For the CDR3, the DNA is TGCGCCAGCAGCTCTGCGGGCGGGGGGACTTACGAGCAGTACTTC. Protein product: CASSSAGGGTYEQYF. V usage is TRBV5-1 and J usage is TRBJ2-7; 8 positions agree with TRBD2. Unmatched junction bases numbered 9, after V lost 3 bases and J lost 4 bases. Germline CDR1 reads SGHRS; CDR2 reads YFSETQ. This CDR3 spans 15 amino acids.

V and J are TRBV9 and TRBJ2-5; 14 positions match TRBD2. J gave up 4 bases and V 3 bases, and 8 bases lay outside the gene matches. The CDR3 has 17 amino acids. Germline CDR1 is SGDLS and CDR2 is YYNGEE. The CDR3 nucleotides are TGTGCCAGCAGCGCTCGGACTAGCGGGGGGAGGCGAGAGACCCAGTACTTC. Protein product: CASSARTSGGRRETQYF.

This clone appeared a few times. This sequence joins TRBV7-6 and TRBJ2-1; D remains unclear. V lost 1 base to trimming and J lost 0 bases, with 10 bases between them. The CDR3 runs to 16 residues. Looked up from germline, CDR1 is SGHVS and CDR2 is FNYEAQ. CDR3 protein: CASSLEVFSSYNEQFF. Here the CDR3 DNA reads TGTGCCAGCAGCTTAGAAGTCTTCAGCTCCTACAATGAGCAGTTCTTC.

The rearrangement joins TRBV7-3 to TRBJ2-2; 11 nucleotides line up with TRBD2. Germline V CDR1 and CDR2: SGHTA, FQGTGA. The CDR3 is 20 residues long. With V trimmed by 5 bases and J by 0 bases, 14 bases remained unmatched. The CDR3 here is CASSLRGSGGAKANTGELFF. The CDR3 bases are TGTGCCAGCAGCCTCCGAGGTAGCGGGGGGGCAAAAGCGAACACCGGGGAGCTGTTTTTT.

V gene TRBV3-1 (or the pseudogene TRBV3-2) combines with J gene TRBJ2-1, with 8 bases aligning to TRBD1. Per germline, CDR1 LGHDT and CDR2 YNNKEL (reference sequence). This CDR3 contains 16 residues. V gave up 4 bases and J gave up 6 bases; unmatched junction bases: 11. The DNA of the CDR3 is TGTGCCAGCAGCCTAATGGACAGGGCCCTAGTCAATGAGCAGTTCTTC. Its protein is CASSLMDRALVNEQFF.

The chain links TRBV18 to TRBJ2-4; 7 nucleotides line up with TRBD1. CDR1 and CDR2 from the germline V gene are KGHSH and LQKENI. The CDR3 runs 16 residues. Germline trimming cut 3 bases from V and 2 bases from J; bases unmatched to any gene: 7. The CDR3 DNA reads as TGTGCCAGCTCACCTACAGAGACAGGGACCAAAAACATTCAGTACTTC. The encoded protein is CASSPTETGTKNIQYF.

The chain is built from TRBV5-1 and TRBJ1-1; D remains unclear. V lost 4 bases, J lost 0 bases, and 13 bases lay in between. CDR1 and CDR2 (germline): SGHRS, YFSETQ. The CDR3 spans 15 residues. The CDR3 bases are TGCGCCAGCAGCCCCCCCCTGGCCTTGAACACTGAAGCTTTCTTT. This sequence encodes CASSPPLALNTEAFF.

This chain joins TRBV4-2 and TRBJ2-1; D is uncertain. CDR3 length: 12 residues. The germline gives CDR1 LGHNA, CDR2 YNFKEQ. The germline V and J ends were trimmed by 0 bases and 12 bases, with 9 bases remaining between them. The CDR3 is CASSQDTVWQFF. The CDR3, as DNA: TGTGCCAGCAGCCAAGATACGGTATGGCAGTTCTTC.

The CDR3 nucleotides read TGCGCCAGCAGCCAAGAGCCCGGGGATGAGCAGTTCTTC. It codes for CASSQEPGDEQFF. The chain joins TRBV4-3 to TRBJ2-1, with D possibly matching TRBD2 (5 bases). This CDR3 has 13 amino acids. V dropped 0 bases and J dropped 8 bases, with 8 bases sitting between them. CDR1 is LGHNA, CDR2 YSLEER, per germline.

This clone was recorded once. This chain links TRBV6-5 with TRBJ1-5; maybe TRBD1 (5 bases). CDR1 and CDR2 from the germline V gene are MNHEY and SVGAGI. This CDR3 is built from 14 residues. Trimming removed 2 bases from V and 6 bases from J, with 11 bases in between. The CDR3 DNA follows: TGTGCCAGCAGTTACGACAGCTTGTTTCAGCCCCAGCATTTT. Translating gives CASSYDSLFQPQHF.

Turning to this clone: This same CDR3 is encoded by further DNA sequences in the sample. CDR3 residues: CASSQGQGASYEQYF. The CDR3 DNA reads TGTGCCAGCAGCCAAGGACAGGGGGCATCCTACGAGCAGTACTTC. The rearrangement links TRBV4-2 to TRBJ2-7; 10 nucleotides agree with TRBD1. This CDR3 comprises 15 residues. Losses at the gene ends were 1 base for V and 1 base for J; bases not matched to a gene: 1. Germline-derived CDR1 and CDR2 are LGHNA and YNFKEQ.

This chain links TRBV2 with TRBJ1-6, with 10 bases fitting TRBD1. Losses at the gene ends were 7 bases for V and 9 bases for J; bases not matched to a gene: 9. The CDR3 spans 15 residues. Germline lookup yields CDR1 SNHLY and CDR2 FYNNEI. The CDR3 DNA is TGTGCCAGCATCCAAGCGACAGGGGGCGCTTCACCCCTCCACTTT. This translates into CASIQATGGASPLHF.

The CDR3 region is CASVRGTYEETQYF. As DNA, the CDR3 is TGTGCCAGTGTCCGGGGGACTTACGAAGAGACCCAGTACTTC. The chain couples TRBV2 to TRBJ2-5, with a tentative D call TRBD2 (6 bases). Trimming cost V 9 bases and J 3 bases, with 17 bases left between them. Germline-derived CDR1 and CDR2 are SNHLY and FYNNEI. The CDR3 consists of 14 residues.

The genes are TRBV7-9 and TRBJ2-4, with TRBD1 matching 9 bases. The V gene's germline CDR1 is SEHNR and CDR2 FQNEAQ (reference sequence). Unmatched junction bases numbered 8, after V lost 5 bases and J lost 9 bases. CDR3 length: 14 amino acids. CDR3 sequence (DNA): TGTGCCAGCAGCAGGGGACAGGGAGGAGGCATTCAGTACTTC. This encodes CASSRGQGGGIQYF.

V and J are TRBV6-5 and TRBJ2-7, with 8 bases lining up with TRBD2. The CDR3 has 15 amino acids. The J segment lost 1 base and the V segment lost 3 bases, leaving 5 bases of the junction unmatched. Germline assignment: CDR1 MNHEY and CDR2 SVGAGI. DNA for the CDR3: TGTGCCAGCAGTTATAGCGGGGCGAAATCCTACGAGCAGTACTTC. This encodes CASSYSGAKSYEQYF.

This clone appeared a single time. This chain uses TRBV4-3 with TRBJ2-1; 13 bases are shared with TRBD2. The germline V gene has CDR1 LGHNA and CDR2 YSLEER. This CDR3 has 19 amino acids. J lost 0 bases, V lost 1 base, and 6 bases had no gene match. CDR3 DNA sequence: TGCGCCAGCAGCCAAGCTGGACTAGCGGGGGATAGCTCCTACAATGAGCAGTTCTTC. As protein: CASSQAGLAGDSSYNEQFF.

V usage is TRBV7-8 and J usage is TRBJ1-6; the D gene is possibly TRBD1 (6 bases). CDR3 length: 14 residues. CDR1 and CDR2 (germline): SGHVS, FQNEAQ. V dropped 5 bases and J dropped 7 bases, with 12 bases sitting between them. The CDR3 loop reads CASSADSRNSPLHF. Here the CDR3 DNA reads TGTGCCAGCAGCGCGGACAGCCGAAATTCACCCCTCCACTTT.

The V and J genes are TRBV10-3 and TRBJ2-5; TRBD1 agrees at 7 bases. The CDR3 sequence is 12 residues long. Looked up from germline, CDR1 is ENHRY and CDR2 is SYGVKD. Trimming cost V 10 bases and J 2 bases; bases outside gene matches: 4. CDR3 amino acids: CATGTAQETQYF. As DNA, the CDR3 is TGTGCCACCGGGACAGCACAAGAGACCCAGTACTTC.

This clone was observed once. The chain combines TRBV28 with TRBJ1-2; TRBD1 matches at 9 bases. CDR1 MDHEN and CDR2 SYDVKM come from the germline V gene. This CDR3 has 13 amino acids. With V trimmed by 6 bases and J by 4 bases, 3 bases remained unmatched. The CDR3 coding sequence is TGTGCCAGCAGCCTGACAGGGGGCTATGGCTACACCTTC. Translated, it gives CASSLTGGYGYTF.

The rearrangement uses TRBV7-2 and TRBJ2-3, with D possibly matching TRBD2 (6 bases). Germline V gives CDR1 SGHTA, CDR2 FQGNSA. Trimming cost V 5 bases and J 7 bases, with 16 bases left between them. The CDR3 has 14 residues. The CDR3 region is CASSPRGVTNTQYF. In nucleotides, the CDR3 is TGTGCCAGCAGCCCCCGCGGGGTGACGAATACGCAGTATTTT.